Here is one TCR beta chain with its context. This specimen belongs to a study of blood T cell repertoires in COVID-19. Study-wide context: Sources were T cells, B-cell-depleted T cells, or PBMCs; the material itself was cDNA or gDNA.

Assignments of participants to cohorts depended upon their own reported clinical history. Germline CDR1 reads SEHNR; CDR2 reads FQNEAQ (reference sequence). V trimming: 5 bases; J trimming: 3 bases; junction bases outside the gene matches: 5. The CDR3 is 14 residues long. The method was immunoSEQ multiplex PCR; TCRdb's version includes in-frame clones alone and lacks a portion of them. This repertoire shows 290,000 or so clones, 86% found once; its top ten account for approximately 2.4%. The rearrangement joins TRBV7-9 to TRBJ1-2; 8 bases match TRBD1. Sequenced input: PBMCs or T cells enriched from blood (not recorded which). This clonotype originated in a woman aged 18-29 years who had recovered from COVID-19. CDR3 nucleotides: TGTGCCAGCAGCAAGGACAGGGTTGACTATGGCTACACCTTC. This translates into CASSKDRVDYGYTF.